The rows below give T cell receptor beta chains drawn from one sample of a study of T-cell memory formation after mild COVID-19. TCRdb recomputed calls from the 5' RACE reads with MiXCR, one row per CDR3 protein. The sample yields about 340,000 distinct CDR3 sequences, around a fifth seen once. Material for sequencing was PBMCs or a T cell subset sorted from them (not recorded which). These receptor sequences come from a young man who had mild COVID-19 (a few samples of this study predate the infection). Cell type and time point are not known. CDR3s include the opening cysteine and the closing phenylalanine or tryptophan.

TRBV3-1	TRBJ2-5	CASSPRGASPDF
TRBV7-2	TRBJ2-5	CASSDLGTEQETQYF
TRBV7-2	TRBJ1-6	CASSLAIASPLHF
TRBV15	TRBJ2-1	CATSVSVNEQFF
TRBV7-9	TRBJ1-4	CASDSRGHREKLFF
TRBV6-2/TRBV6-3	TRBJ1-1	CASSYPHRYTEAFF
TRBV5-1	TRBJ2-7	CASSLTGTGAYEQYF
TRBV11-2	TRBJ2-1	CASSFPAGYNEQFF
TRBV20-1	TRBJ2-7	CSARVGYEQYF
TRBV7-9	TRBJ1-1	CASSLFGDTEAFF
TRBV7-8	TRBJ2-2	CASSLAGATGELFF
TRBV12-3/TRBV12-4	TRBJ2-5	CASRIETQYF
TRBV20-1	TRBJ1-2	CSARGRQDYGYTF